This TCR beta chain was observed in a study of shared clonotypes between healthy human individuals. None of the donors, who were healthy HIV-negative adults, had recently had acute infections or vaccinations. Turning to this clone: What it recognizes is unknown.

The data were produced by immunoSEQ multiplex PCR, yet TCRdb's version contains in-frame clones alone and is incomplete. The repertoire holds 2 million to 3 million clones, with 93% as singletons. Study outcomes and limitations: Roughly 5% of naive CD4 clonotypes were shared across four donors.

Germline assignment: CDR1 SGHDT and CDR2 YYEEEE. V lost 1 base, J lost 8 bases, and 15 bases lay in between. This CDR3 comprises 14 residues. The source of this sequence is a man aged 18 to 30 in good health. Some clones in this sample may be carry-over from other donors' samples. Sample: naive CD4+ T cells from PBMCs. Subset given: CD45RA+ positively selected. This chain links TRBV5-6 with TRBJ1-2; a possible D gene is TRBD1 (5 bases). The CDR3 is CASSLPTATGGYTF. CDR3 bases: TGTGCCAGCAGCTTGCCGACAGCGACGGGAGGCTACACCTTC.